The TCR beta chain described here comes from a study of OX40 agonist ivuxolimab in advanced cancers. Study-level background: Intravenous ivuxolimab at 0.01 to 10 mg/kg was given to patients every 2 weeks. Age averaged 60 years (range about 20 to 79), and approximately 80% were male.

Notes on this clone: The antigen is undetermined.

Findings of the study overall: Some of the lowest clonal expansion was seen in partial responders at 0.1-3.0 mg/kg.

No patient had autoimmune disease or received systemic immunosuppression. This CDR3 spans 11 amino acids. V lost 5 bases and J 2 bases, leaving 6 bases between the germline ends. CDR1 is GTSNPN, CDR2 SVGIG, per germline (reference sequence). TCRdb keeps only in-frame clones here, not all; method: immunoSEQ multiplex PCR. In the table there are over 45,000 clones, 83% of which are singletons. The rearrangement links TRBV30 to TRBJ2-5; perhaps TRBD1 as D (6 bases). Sequencing was performed on CD4+ or CD8+ T cells sorted from blood, taken in a trial of the OX40 agonist ivuxolimab. The TCR originated in an adult with an advanced solid tumor such as melanoma, head and neck, liver or kidney cancer. The CDR3 sequence: CAWGQQETQYF. For the CDR3, the DNA is TGTGCCTGGGGACAGCAAGAGACCCAGTACTTC.